A single TCR beta chain is shown here with its context. This sample was included in a study of blood T cell repertoires in COVID-19. Study at large: PBMCs, B-cell-depleted T cells, or T cells were the source of the cDNA or gDNA that made up the material.

This CDR3 spans 13 amino acids. Germline V gives CDR1 LGHNA, CDR2 YNFKEQ. V was pared by 3 bases and J by 7 bases, with 13 bases between. The authors' processing: Using reference gene primer amplification, nucleated cell counts were estimated. The repertoire was sequenced with immunoSEQ multiplex PCR; TCRdb's copy has only in-frame clones and lacks some. V and J calls and clone size are given by that table; D and trimming were obtained from the DNA. The sample shows just under 60,000 clones, over 75% of them seen only once. Sequenced: peripheral blood. The chain links TRBV4-2 to TRBJ2-7, with D possibly being TRBD2 (7 bases). The TCR sequence derives from a human donor in a cohort sampled during active COVID-19. The CDR3 region has the DNA TGTGCCAGCAGCCAGGGGGGGCAACTTGAGCAGTACTTC. It yields the protein CASSQGGQLEQYF.